Listed below are T cell receptor beta chains from one sample, sequenced in a study of CD8+CD57+ T cells in acquired aplastic anemia. MiXCR, applied by TCRdb to the reads, yields one record per CDR3 protein. The table shows approximately 45,000 distinct CDR3 sequences, with about 78% occurring only once. The sample taken for sequencing was sorted CD4+, CD8+, or CD8+CD57+ T cells (not recorded which) from PBMCs. The receptors were gathered from a human donor in good health, serving as a control. CDR3s include the opening cysteine and the closing phenylalanine or tryptophan. A D gene is named only where the DNA matches it firmly. Size values are once, few and many counts, or a class for expanded clones, and some rows have none.

j_gene: TRBJ2-1; v_gene: TRBV12-3/TRBV12-4; d_gene: TRBD2; abundance: -; CDR3nt: TGTGCCAGCAGCCCTTTTCCGGGGGGAAGCTCCTACAATGAGCAGTTCTTC; CDR3aa: CASSPFPGGSSYNEQFF
j_gene: TRBJ2-1; v_gene: TRBV10-3; d_gene: -; abundance: -; CDR3nt: TGTGCCATCAGGAGGGATGCGATGGTTGATGAGCAGTTCTTC; CDR3aa: CAIRRDAMVDEQFF
j_gene: TRBJ2-7; v_gene: TRBV11-1; d_gene: TRBD2; abundance: -; CDR3nt: TGTGCCAGCAGCGATGTTTACACTAGCGGGAGGTACTACGAGCAGTACTTC; CDR3aa: CASSDVYTSGRYYEQYF
j_gene: TRBJ2-1; v_gene: TRBV9; d_gene: -; abundance: -; CDR3nt: TGTGCCAGCAGCGGTGATGTAGGGGACAATGAGCAGTTCTTC; CDR3aa: CASSGDVGDNEQFF
j_gene: TRBJ1-5; v_gene: TRBV2; d_gene: TRBD1; abundance: -; CDR3nt: TGTGCCAGCAATGGACAGGGGGAAGGACCCCAGCATTTT; CDR3aa: CASNGQGEGPQHF
j_gene: TRBJ2-3; v_gene: TRBV7-6; d_gene: -; abundance: medium-sized; CDR3nt: TGTGCCAGCAGCTTAGGCAGGGCGTGGGCGCAGTATTTT; CDR3aa: CASSLGRAWAQYF
j_gene: TRBJ2-1; v_gene: TRBV24-1; d_gene: TRBD2; abundance: many; CDR3nt: TGTGCCACCGGGACTAGCGGGAGTAGGGATGAGCAGTTCTTC; CDR3aa: CATGTSGSRDEQFF
j_gene: TRBJ2-2; v_gene: TRBV25-1; d_gene: -; abundance: -; CDR3nt: TGTGCCAGCAGTGACCCCGGGTCCACCGGGGAGCTGTTTTTT; CDR3aa: CASSDPGSTGELFF
j_gene: TRBJ2-3; v_gene: TRBV27; d_gene: -; abundance: -; CDR3nt: TGTGCCAGCAGTCCGTGGAAGGGACCCTTCACAGATACGCAGTATTTT; CDR3aa: CASSPWKGPFTDTQYF
j_gene: TRBJ2-1; v_gene: TRBV15; d_gene: -; abundance: -; CDR3nt: TGTGCCACCAGTCAGGGCATGTTCTTC; CDR3aa: CATSQGMFF
j_gene: TRBJ1-4; v_gene: TRBV10-3; d_gene: -; abundance: -; CDR3nt: TGTGCCATCAGTGAGTCGAGCGAAAAACTGTTTTTT; CDR3aa: CAISESSEKLFF
j_gene: TRBJ2-7; v_gene: TRBV7-8; d_gene: -; abundance: few; CDR3nt: TGTGCCAGCAGCTCCGATCGAGGGAGGGGGAAGGAGCAGTACTTC; CDR3aa: CASSSDRGRGKEQYF
j_gene: TRBJ2-7; v_gene: TRBV12-3/TRBV12-4; d_gene: TRBD1; abundance: -; CDR3nt: TGTGCCAGCAGCCCACGGCCCACAGGGGGTCTCTCCTACGAGCAGTACTTC; CDR3aa: CASSPRPTGGLSYEQYF
j_gene: TRBJ2-5; v_gene: TRBV2; d_gene: -; abundance: -; CDR3nt: TGTGCTAGCAGTAACGGAGGACTGAAAGAGACCCAGTACTTC; CDR3aa: CASSNGGLKETQYF
j_gene: TRBJ1-1; v_gene: TRBV19; d_gene: -; abundance: -; CDR3nt: TGTGCCAGTTGGGCAGGGCGGAGTGGGCAAGCTTTCTTT; CDR3aa: CASWAGRSGQAFF
j_gene: TRBJ2-5; v_gene: TRBV27; d_gene: TRBD2; abundance: many; CDR3nt: TGTGCCAGCAGGTTCCTAGCGGAAGAGACCCAGTACTTC; CDR3aa: CASRFLAEETQYF